A single sample is the source of the 9 T cell receptor beta chains below, sequenced in a study of identical twins. TCRdb re-derived calls from the 5' RACE reads in MiXCR, one entry per CDR3 protein. The table lists 1.5 million to 2 million distinct CDR3 sequences, about 32% of them singletons. The source material was cord blood. The receptors were sampled from a newborn girl in good health.

The J gene is TRBJ2-2, the V gene TRBV6-6; D is possibly TRBD2 (6 bases). V gave up 4 bases and J gave up 4 bases, with 16 bases separating them. The CDR3 covers 16 residues. From germline, CDR1 is MNHNY and CDR2 SVGAGI (reference sequence). The chain's CDR3 is CASSWDFPAGTGELFF. Written as DNA, the CDR3 is TGTGCCAGCAGTTGGGACTTTCCCGCGGGCACCGGGGAGCTGTTTTTT.

As concerns this clonotype: At one of its ends the junction is not consistent with the germline gene, which may arise from a read error. This chain joins TRBV20-1 and TRBJ1-2; D possibly corresponds to TRBD1 (5 bases). CDR3 length: 13 residues. From germline, CDR1 is DFQATT and CDR2 SNEGSKA (reference sequence). This CDR3 is CSAGEGRNYGYTF. The CDR3 DNA follows: TGCAGTGCTGGAGAGGGGCGGAACTATGGCTACACCTTC.

In nucleotides, the CDR3 is TGTGCCAGCAGCTTAGAATGGACTCAGCAGTTCTTC. This sequence encodes CASSLEWTQQFF. This chain connects TRBV11-2 to TRBJ2-1; possible D gene TRBD2, 5 bases. Trimming took off 0 bases at V and 11 bases at J, with 8 bases between the two ends. This CDR3 is built from 12 residues. In germline, CDR1 is SGHAT, CDR2 FQNNGV.

The gene calls are TRBV3-1 and TRBJ2-3; the D gene is possibly TRBD2 (6 bases). The germline V gene has CDR1 LGHDT and CDR2 YNNKEL (reference sequence). CDR3 length: 15 amino acids. Trimming stripped 2 bases from V and 3 bases from J, with 12 bases between. The CDR3 DNA sequence: TGTGCCAGCAGCCAATTCCCGGGGGTTACAGATACGCAGTATTTT. Its translation: CASSQFPGVTDTQYF.

The chain links TRBV24-1 to TRBJ2-1, with TRBD2 matching 9 bases. The V gene's germline CDR1 is KGHDR and CDR2 SFDVKD. The CDR3 has 16 residues. J lost 0 bases, V lost 4 bases, and 3 bases had no gene match. CDR3 bases: TGTGCCACCAGTGACCTTAGCGGGAGCTCCTACAATGAGCAGTTCTTC. Its protein is CATSDLSGSSYNEQFF.

The gene calls are TRBV4-1 and TRBJ1-4; 9 nucleotides line up with TRBD1. The CDR3 has 16 amino acids. V lost 0 bases to trimming and J lost 8 bases; unmatched junction nucleotides: 7. Germline V gives CDR1 MGHRA, CDR2 YSYEKL. The CDR3 reads CASSQDGGTGKEKLFF. CDR3 sequence (DNA): TGCGCCAGCAGCCAAGATGGGGGGACAGGGAAAGAAAAACTGTTTTTT.

The chain is built from TRBV2 and TRBJ2-3; D is perhaps TRBD2 (5 bases). The CDR3 spans 13 residues. The germline gives CDR1 SNHLY, CDR2 FYNNEI. V gave up 4 bases and J gave up 4 bases, with 9 bases separating them. The CDR3 coding sequence is TGTGCCAGCAGTGTGGAGGTCTCAGATACGCAGTATTTT. Encoded protein: CASSVEVSDTQYF.

The chain combines TRBV4-1 with TRBJ1-2; D is uncertain. Per the germline V gene, CDR1 is MGHRA and CDR2 is YSYEKL. The CDR3 loop spans 15 amino acids. Trimming pared 0 bases from V and 2 bases from J, leaving 10 bases between. CDR3 sequence reads: CASSQDIETNYGYTF. CDR3 DNA sequence: TGCGCCAGCAGCCAAGATATAGAGACAAACTATGGCTACACCTTC.

The chain carries TRBV20-1 and TRBJ2-5, with TRBD2 matching over 9 bases. Trimming at V came to 6 bases and at J to 2 bases, leaving 7 bases not matched to a gene. Looked up from germline, CDR1 is DFQATT and CDR2 is SNEGSKA (reference sequence). The CDR3 totals 14 residues. The CDR3 DNA is TGCAGTGCCCCAAGGACTAGCGCACAAGAGACCCAGTACTTC. Amino acids: CSAPRTSAQETQYF.